This TCR beta chain was sequenced during a study of regulatory T cells in long-lasting Graves disease. Per germline, CDR1 MGHDK and CDR2 SYGVNS. V was pared by 1 base and J by 4 bases, with 11 bases between. CDR3 length: 16 residues. The authors built TCR beta libraries using iRepertoire HTBI primers and Arm-PCR of CDR3 regions. TCRdb reprocessed the multiplex PCR reads with MiXCR, giving one entry per CDR3 protein. The sample records approximately 490,000 distinct CDR3 sequences, around 15% being singletons. Described time point: newly diagnosed GD, antithyroid drugs for less than 3 months. The authors made the TCR library using RNA they extracted from PBMCs. These records were also assigned to another study, of T cells in Graves' hyperthyroidism and ophthalmopathy.

The sequencing here drew on peripheral blood mononuclear cells (PBMCs), taken at new diagnosis, from a patient treated with antithyroid drugs. This rearrangement joins TRBV25-1 to TRBJ1-6; D gene unclear. This receptor was obtained from a middle-aged man with Graves disease. The CDR3 region has the DNA TGTGCCAGCAGTGAATTCTCGTCGGATTATAATTCACCCCTCCACTTT. This gives the protein CASSEFSSDYNSPLHF.